These 3 T cell receptor beta chains share one sample of origin, sequenced in a study of blood T cells in healthy people across ages (dated by TCRdb to the mid-2010s). Libraries came from 5' RACE. The sample was run on an Illumina HiSeq 2500. A second 7 to 11 cycle PCR used a sample-barcoded 5' primer and a J-beta primer mix. TCRdb reran the public reads through fastp at Q25 and MiXCR, keeping productive beta chains. Duplicate CDR3 protein sequences are folded into a single record with the most common DNA and genes. The sample table shows approximately 690,000 distinct CDR3 sequences, and roughly 43% are seen once. In total, the top ten clones hold about 32% of the sample. Sequencing was performed on blood. The receptors derive from a man at least 80 years old in good health.

The chain recombines TRBV28 with TRBJ2-7, with D unclear. Germline CDR1 reads MDHEN; CDR2 reads SYDVKM. The CDR3 spans 14 residues. V gave up 4 bases and J gave up 1 base, with 11 bases separating them. Written as DNA, the CDR3 is TGTGCCAGCAGTTCCATAGGAGAATCCTACGAGCAGTACTTC. Amino acids: CASSSIGESYEQYF.

The chain links TRBV28 to TRBJ1-2, with 7 bases identical to TRBD1. Germline trimming cut 1 base from V and 8 bases from J; bases unmatched to any gene: 10. The CDR3 is 15 amino acids. The germline gives CDR1 MDHEN, CDR2 SYDVKM. The CDR3 DNA reads TGTGCCAGCAGTTTATCCGGCCTGACAGGGAGAGGCTACACCTTC. As protein: CASSLSGLTGRGYTF.

This chain links TRBV7-9 with TRBJ2-3; D is perhaps TRBD1 (5 bases). This CDR3 contains 15 residues. Germline values: CDR1 SEHNR, CDR2 FQNEAQ (reference sequence). V dropped 4 bases and J dropped 3 bases, with 14 bases sitting between them. CDR3 in DNA: TGTGCCAGCAGCTCGCTTTGGACATCGACAGATACGCAGTATTTT. Amino acids: CASSSLWTSTDTQYF.